The sequence of this T cell receptor beta chain was determined in a study of regulatory T cells in long-lasting Graves disease. The V end lost 5 bases, the J end lost 0 bases, and 11 bases lay between the germline ends. CDR1 and CDR2 from the germline V gene are LGHDT and YNNKEL (reference sequence). The CDR3 contains 15 residues. Regarding the study as a whole: Graves' patients with persistent disease showed TCR diversity lower than patients newly diagnosed.

In building TCR beta libraries, iRepertoire HTBI primers were used together with Arm-PCR of CDR3 regions. Via MiXCR, TCRdb re-called the multiplex PCR reads, giving one row per CDR3 protein. The sample consists of 450,000 to 500,000 distinct CDR3 sequences, about 17% of them appearing once. In its sample, this clonotype was seen many times. Its specificity is unknown. Noted time point: newly diagnosed GD, antithyroid drugs for less than 3 months. Making the TCR library involved RNA that had been extracted from PBMCs. Guidelines of the American Thyroid Association were used to diagnose Graves' disease. This sample was shared with a second study, whose subject was T cells in Graves' hyperthyroidism and ophthalmopathy.

This clonotype originated in a man in his forties with Graves disease. The sample consisted of peripheral blood mononuclear cells (PBMCs), taken at new diagnosis, from a patient treated with antithyroid drugs. This rearrangement joins TRBV3-1 to TRBJ1-3, with D possibly being TRBD1 (5 bases). CDR3 residues: CASSSGAFSGNTIYF. CDR3 coding DNA: TGTGCCAGCAGCTCCGGGGCGTTCTCTGGAAACACCATATATTTT.